Listed below are T cell receptor beta chains from one sample, sequenced in a study of response to subunit inactivated influenza vaccine. Using its own MiXCR run on the RT-PCR reads, TCRdb lists one record per CDR3 protein. The repertoire consists of roughly 790,000 distinct CDR3 sequences, with 20% to 25% occurring once and the leading ten covering approximately 10%. The sample was PBMCs from blood, taken 5 to 6 days after vaccination. Receptor source: a man aged 50-59 years who received an inactivated influenza vaccine. Both conserved end residues are part of each CDR3. The D gene is left open where the match is weak. Rows may omit the clone size; those that give it use once, few, many or a size class.

TRBV7-2	-	-	TRBJ2-5	CASSLGPRWETQYF	TGTGCCAGCAGCTTAGGGCCACGTTGGGAGACCCAGTACTTC
TRBV20-1	-	TRBD2	TRBJ2-1	CSARVGLAGTEQFF	TGCAGTGCTAGAGTGGGTCTAGCGGGGACCGAGCAGTTCTTC
TRBV12-3/TRBV12-4	-	-	TRBJ1-1	CASSLLSLSTMNTEAFF	TGTGCCAGCAGTTTGCTTTCACTATCCACCATGAACACTGAAGCTTTCTTT
TRBV7-2	-	-	TRBJ1-5	CASSLIRGARNQPQHF	TGTGCCAGCAGCTTAATTCGGGGAGCCCGCAATCAGCCCCAGCATTTT
TRBV20-1	few	TRBD1	TRBJ2-6	CSAGQGWGANVLTF	TGCAGTGCGGGACAGGGGTGGGGGGCCAACGTCCTGACTTTC
TRBV4-3	few	TRBD2	TRBJ2-7	CASSQESSGQTYEQYF	TGCGCCAGCAGCCAAGAATCTAGCGGGCAGACCTACGAGCAGTACTTC
TRBV29-1	-	-	TRBJ2-7	CSVSISYEQYF	TGCAGCGTTTCCATTTCCTACGAGCAGTACTTC
TRBV10-3	-	TRBD2	TRBJ2-1	CAISGGSGGYNEQFF	TGTGCCATCAGTGGGGGTAGCGGGGGCTACAATGAGCAGTTCTTC
TRBV30	-	-	TRBJ2-1	CAWRGGQGYNELFF	TGTGCCTGGAGGGGGGGGCAGGGCTACAATGAGCTGTTCTTC
TRBV7-2	few	TRBD1	TRBJ2-2	CASSFRGPGGELFF	TGTGCCAGCAGTTTCAGGGGGCCGGGCGGGGAGCTGTTTTTT
TRBV11-2	few	-	TRBJ2-1	CASSSPRRDNEQFF	TGTGCCAGCAGCTCCCCCAGGCGGGACAATGAGCAGTTCTTC
TRBV20-1	-	-	TRBJ2-3	CSARAGGSITDTQYF	TGCAGTGCTAGAGCGGGTGGGAGTATCACAGATACGCAGTATTTT
TRBV7-9	-	TRBD1	TRBJ1-6	CASSLGGTVADSPLHF	TGTGCCAGCAGCTTAGGGGGGACAGTGGCGGATTCACCCCTCCACTTT
TRBV29-1	-	-	TRBJ1-2	CSVDLGGAGGYTF	TGCAGCGTTGACCTCGGGGGGGCTGGCGGCTACACCTTC
TRBV29-1	few	-	TRBJ2-7	CSVQDPDTYEQYF	TGCAGCGTCCAAGACCCGGACACCTACGAGCAGTACTTC
TRBV10-3	-	-	TRBJ2-7	CAIALSGDSYEQYF	TGTGCCATCGCTTTATCCGGGGACTCCTACGAGCAGTACTTC
TRBV20-1	few	-	TRBJ2-3	CSAREILAGPRTDTQYF	TGCAGTGCTAGAGAAATTTTGGCAGGACCGCGCACAGATACGCAGTATTTT
TRBV7-2	-	TRBD1	TRBJ2-7	CASKPGTGHGEQYF	TGTGCCAGTAAACCCGGGACAGGGCACGGCGAGCAGTACTTC
TRBV20-1	few	-	TRBJ2-6	CSATTGFTGANVLTF	TGCAGTGCTACCACAGGTTTCACTGGGGCCAACGTCCTGACTTTC
TRBV30	-	TRBD2	TRBJ2-3	CAWRILAGDADTQYF	TGTGCCTGGAGGATACTAGCGGGAGACGCAGATACGCAGTATTTT
TRBV4-2	few	TRBD2	TRBJ2-1	CASRPAGDLYNEQFF	TGTGCCAGCAGGCCAGCGGGGGACCTATACAATGAGCAGTTCTTC
TRBV4-3	-	-	TRBJ2-7	CASSPLVGTYEQYF	TGCGCCAGCAGCCCTCTAGTGGGAACCTACGAGCAGTACTTC
TRBV7-2	once	TRBD1	TRBJ2-5	CASSPGGPATQNF	TGTGCCAGCAGCCCAGGGGGACCTGCGACCCAGAACTTC
TRBV3-1	-	TRBD2	TRBJ2-7	CASSQDFTTSRSYEQYF	TGTGCCAGCAGCCAAGATTTCACGACTAGCCGGTCCTACGAGCAGTACTTC
TRBV5-8	-	TRBD1	TRBJ2-5	CASSSPYRGLTGETQYF	TGTGCCAGCAGCTCACCCTACAGGGGGCTTACTGGAGAGACCCAGTACTTC
TRBV20-1	-	-	TRBJ2-3	CSASIAGTDTQYF	TGCAGTGCTAGTATAGCGGGCACAGATACGCAGTATTTT
TRBV27	-	-	TRBJ2-6	CASGVRSGANVLTF	TGTGCCAGCGGAGTTCGCTCTGGGGCCAACGTCCTGACTTTC
TRBV10-3	-	-	TRBJ2-1	CAISELGARYEQFF	TGTGCCATCAGTGAGCTCGGGGCGCGCTATGAGCAGTTCTTC
TRBV6-2/TRBV6-3	-	TRBD2	TRBJ2-2	CASSYSYRPRGGLRGNTGELFF	TGTGCCAGCAGTTACTCTTATCGCCCCCGGGGGGGCTTAAGGGGGAACACCGGGGAGCTGTTTTTT
TRBV7-7	-	-	TRBJ2-2	CASSLKRPTRAFTGELFF	TGTGCCAGCAGCTTAAAAAGGCCGACTAGAGCTTTCACCGGGGAGCTGTTTTTT
TRBV6-6	-	TRBD1	TRBJ2-5	CASARDRQETQYF	TGTGCCAGCGCCCGGGACAGACAAGAGACCCAGTACTTC
TRBV29-1	-	-	TRBJ2-2	CSVVGSLNTGELFF	TGCAGCGTTGTAGGTAGTCTGAACACCGGGGAGCTGTTTTTT
TRBV7-9	-	-	TRBJ2-3	CASSSLRLVGDTDTQYF	TGTGCCAGCAGCTCCCTCCGACTAGTTGGGGACACAGATACGCAGTATTTT
TRBV4-2	-	-	TRBJ2-1	CASSQERLASNEQFF	TGTGCCAGCAGCCAAGAACGTCTAGCTAGCAATGAGCAGTTCTTC
TRBV29-1	-	TRBD2	TRBJ2-1	CSVEPGLAGDEQFF	TGCAGCGTTGAACCTGGACTAGCCGGGGATGAGCAGTTCTTC
TRBV5-1	few	-	TRBJ1-1	CASSPQSARTPMNTEAFF	TGCGCCAGCAGCCCCCAGTCTGCCAGGACACCCATGAACACTGAAGCTTTCTTT
TRBV5-5	-	TRBD1	TRBJ2-2	CASSSRGRVWTGELFF	TGTGCCAGCAGCAGCAGGGGGCGCGTATGGACCGGGGAGCTGTTTTTT
TRBV20-1	-	-	TRBJ2-5	CSARSYQGPTETQYF	TGCAGTGCTAGAAGCTATCAGGGGCCTACGGAGACCCAGTACTTC
TRBV6-1	-	TRBD1	TRBJ2-3	CASSAQGAFSADTQYF	TGTGCCAGCAGTGCCCAGGGGGCTTTTTCCGCAGATACGCAGTATTTT
TRBV7-2	many	TRBD2	TRBJ2-1	CASSLMGLAGNNEQFF	TGTGCCAGCAGCTTAATGGGGCTAGCGGGAAACAATGAGCAGTTCTTC
TRBV9	-	TRBD2	TRBJ2-1	CASSLTAGLAGGEQFF	TGTGCCAGCAGCTTAACAGCCGGACTAGCGGGTGGTGAGCAGTTCTTC
TRBV11-2	-	TRBD2	TRBJ2-7	CASRTPGTSTREQYF	TGTGCCAGCAGGACTCCGGGGACTAGCACCCGCGAGCAGTACTTC
TRBV29-1	-	-	TRBJ2-1	CSVGRRDNEQFF	TGCAGCGTTGGCCGCAGGGACAATGAGCAGTTCTTC
TRBV12-3/TRBV12-4	many	-	TRBJ1-1	CASSIQIVGGEAFF	TGTGCCAGCAGTATACAAATCGTGGGCGGTGAAGCTTTCTTT
TRBV6-5	few	-	TRBJ1-2	CASSHRGQANYGYTF	TGTGCCAGCAGTCACCGAGGGCAGGCCAACTATGGCTACACCTTC
TRBV20-1	few	TRBD2	TRBJ2-2	CSAPLAGSNTGELFF	TGCAGTGCTCCCCTAGCGGGTTCGAACACCGGGGAGCTGTTTTTT
TRBV20-1	-	TRBD2	TRBJ2-1	CSASRVSGTYNEQFF	TGCAGTGCTAGTCGGGTCAGCGGGACTTACAATGAGCAGTTCTTC
TRBV6-2/TRBV6-3	many	TRBD2	TRBJ2-1	CASSYSERESDNEQFF	TGTGCCAGCAGTTACTCGGAGCGGGAGAGCGACAATGAGCAGTTCTTC
TRBV12-3/TRBV12-4	once	-	TRBJ2-1	CASSLGLENNEQFF	TGTGCCAGCAGTTTAGGACTAGAAAACAATGAGCAGTTCTTC
TRBV7-2	-	-	TRBJ2-7	CASSLARKTYEQYF	TGTGCCAGCAGCTTAGCGAGGAAGACCTACGAGCAGTACTTC
TRBV27	-	-	TRBJ2-1	CASSSGLRRYNEQFF	TGTGCCAGCAGTAGTGGACTCAGAAGGTACAATGAGCAGTTCTTC
TRBV7-9	few	-	TRBJ1-5	CASSLGGGASGNQPQHF	TGTGCCAGCAGCTTGGGAGGCGGGGCCTCGGGCAATCAGCCCCAGCATTTT
TRBV24-1	-	-	TRBJ1-2	CATSDIQVDYGYTF	TGTGCCACCAGTGATATACAGGTGGACTATGGCTACACCTTC
TRBV2	-	-	TRBJ2-7	CASKVGLITYEQYF	TGTGCCAGCAAAGTGGGACTTATTACCTACGAGCAGTACTTC